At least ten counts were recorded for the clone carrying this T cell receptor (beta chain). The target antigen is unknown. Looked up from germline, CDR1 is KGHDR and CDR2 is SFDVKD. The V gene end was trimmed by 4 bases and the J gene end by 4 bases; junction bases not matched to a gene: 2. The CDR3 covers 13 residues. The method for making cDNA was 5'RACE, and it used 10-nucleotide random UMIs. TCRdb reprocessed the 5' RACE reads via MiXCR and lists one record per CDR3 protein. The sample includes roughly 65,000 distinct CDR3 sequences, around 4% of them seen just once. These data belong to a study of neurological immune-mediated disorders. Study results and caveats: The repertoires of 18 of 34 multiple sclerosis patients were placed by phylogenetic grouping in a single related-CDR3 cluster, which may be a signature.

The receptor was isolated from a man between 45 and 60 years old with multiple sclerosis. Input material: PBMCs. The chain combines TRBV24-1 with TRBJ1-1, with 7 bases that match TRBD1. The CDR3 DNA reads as TGTGCCACCAGTGAACCAGGGGGCACTGAAGCTTTCTTT. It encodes CATSEPGGTEAFF.